The text below deals with one T cell receptor (beta chain). This record belongs to a study of blood T cell repertoires in COVID-19. Study as a whole: COVID-19 samples collected from the United States, Italy and Spain covered acute and convalescent phases. T cells, B-cell-depleted T cells, or PBMCs supplied cDNA or gDNA.

V lost 5 bases to trimming and J lost 4 bases, with 15 bases between them. CDR3 length equals 15 residues. CDR1 and CDR2 from the germline V gene are SEHNR and FQNEAQ (reference sequence). Method: immunoSEQ multiplex PCR; TCRdb's copy keeps in-frame clones and lacks some. The data show over 250,000 clones, with approximately 87% seen just once and 1.5% held by the top ten. Sequenced sample: peripheral blood. This clonotype was obtained from a woman between 40 and 50 years old who had recovered from COVID-19. The chain recombines TRBV7-9 with TRBJ1-5; D might be TRBD1 (5 bases). In nucleotides, the CDR3 is TGTGCCAGCAGCCTAGTTTCATCAGGGAATCAGCCCCAGCATTTT. Translating gives CASSLVSSGNQPQHF.